Presented here are 3 T cell receptor beta chains from one specimen sequenced in a study of T cell responses to AZD1222 COVID-19 vaccine (dated by TCRdb to the early 2020s). The label giving this sample's time point can be read as: about 28 days (+/-7) after the second vaccine dose. The library was made by the immunoSEQ multiplex PCR assay. TCRdb obtained this table from immuneACCESS and retained in-frame rearrangements with V and J assigned. These tables miss some clones; where compared with another copy, unresolved V genes account for less than half of the shortfall, and the remainder is unexplained. The sample has 130,000 to 150,000 clones on record, roughly nine tenths of them singletons. Jointly, the top ten make up roughly 3.8% of the sample. Sequencing was performed on peripheral blood, taken 28 days after the second AZD1222 dose. The receptors derive from an adult who received the AZD1222 COVID-19 vaccine.

The rearrangement links TRBV5-4 to TRBJ2-3; 11 bases agree with TRBD1. This CDR3 is 14 amino acids long. The junction had 7 bases not matched to a gene; V was cut back by 7 bases and J by 6 bases. Per germline, CDR1 SGHNT and CDR2 YYREEE (reference sequence). The CDR3 DNA follows: TGTGCCAGCGCGGGACAGGGGGGACGGGATACGCAGTATTTT. As protein: CASAGQGGRDTQYF.

The V gene is TRBV19, the J gene TRBJ1-1; D gene unclear. The CDR3 is 13 amino acids. The germline gives CDR1 LNHDA, CDR2 SQIVND (reference sequence). V was cut by 0 bases and J by 5 bases, with 7 bases left in between. The CDR3 DNA reads as TGTGCCAGTAGTATAGACAGGTCGACTGAAGCTTTCTTT. Translated, it gives CASSIDRSTEAFF.

The CDR3, as DNA: TGCGCCAGCAGCCGGAGGACGAGGGGATCAATTCAGGAGGACAATGAGCAGTTCTTC. Its translation: CASSRRTRGSIQEDNEQFF. This chain joins TRBV5-1 and TRBJ2-1; D may be TRBD1 or TRBD2 (5 bases each). Germline lookup yields CDR1 SGHRS and CDR2 YFSETQ. Trimming took off 4 bases at V and 5 bases at J, with 28 bases between the two ends. The CDR3 totals 19 residues.